The 21 T cell receptor beta chains reported below all come from one sample, sequenced in a study of T-cell reconstitution after alpha-beta-depleted transplantation in children. It was with unique molecular identifiers that the TCRbeta library was prepared. MiXCR was run by TCRdb on the PCR reads, yielding one entry per CDR3 protein. This table has 750,000 to 950,000 distinct CDR3 sequences, 15% to 20% appearing once. Sequencing was performed on PBMCs, mostly from graft donor cells, taken 360 days after TCRalphabeta/CD19-depleted stem cell transplant. These receptors all stem from a male patient younger than 18 who had a stem cell transplant for acute lymphoblastic leukemia, so the T cells may come from the graft donor.

V gene TRBV20-1 combines with J gene TRBJ1-3; D is unclear. Trimming cost V 6 bases and J 4 bases, with 10 bases left between them. Germline V gene data show CDR1 as DFQATT and CDR2 as SNEGSKA (reference sequence). The CDR3 runs to 12 residues. CDR3 region: CSALRTGNTIYF. In nucleotides, the CDR3 is TGCAGTGCCCTGAGGACCGGAAACACCATATATTTT.

There are a few counts of this clonotype. The chain carries TRBV5-1 and TRBJ2-2; TRBD2 aligns across 12 bases. V lost 0 bases, J lost 3 bases, and 3 bases stayed unmatched. From germline, CDR1 is SGHRS and CDR2 YFSETQ. The length of the CDR3 is 17 residues. The CDR3 DNA is TGCGCCAGCAGCTTGGGACTAGCGGGAGCCTACACCGGGGAGCTGTTTTTT. This gives the protein CASSLGLAGAYTGELFF.

In its sample, this clonotype was seen many times. This sequence joins TRBV7-2 and TRBJ2-7; tentatively, D is TRBD2 (7 bases). The CDR3 length is 14 residues. Per the germline V gene, CDR1 is SGHTA and CDR2 is FQGNSA. V was cut by 3 bases and J by 5 bases, with 14 bases left in between. CDR3 nucleotides: TGTGCCAGCAGCTTGGTGGGAGGGGGAAACGAGCAGTACTTC. As protein: CASSLVGGGNEQYF.

The chain employs TRBV5-1 and TRBJ1-1, with D perhaps TRBD1 (5 bases). Germline CDR1 SGHRS, CDR2 YFSETQ. This CDR3 comprises 16 residues. Trimming left V 0 bases short and J 5 bases short, with 17 bases between. Here the CDR3 reads CASSLGGGRLETEAFF. In nucleotides, the CDR3 is TGCGCCAGCAGCTTGGGGGGGGGACGGCTGGAGACTGAAGCTTTCTTT.

This clonotype was counted at least ten times. The chain combines TRBV7-6 with TRBJ2-7; perhaps TRBD1 as D (5 bases). Germline V lookup: CDR1 SGHVS, CDR2 FNYEAQ. CDR3 size: 15 residues. V lost 1 base and J 3 bases, leaving 13 bases between the germline ends. CDR3 bases: TGTGCCAGCAGCTTAGAGGGGCCGTGGTACTACGAGCAGTACTTC. It yields the protein CASSLEGPWYYEQYF.

This chain uses TRBV18 with TRBJ2-3; 11 bases are a match to TRBD1. The ends lost 4 bases at V and 7 bases at J; junction bases unmatched: 4. The CDR3 length is 14 residues. The germline gives CDR1 KGHSH, CDR2 LQKENI. CDR3 coding DNA: TGTGCCAGCTCACTTCGGACAGGGGGCTATACGCAGTATTTT. Protein product: CASSLRTGGYTQYF.

This sequence joins TRBV19 and TRBJ1-2; the D gene is possibly TRBD1 (5 bases). This CDR3 has 13 residues. Germline V gene sequence: CDR1 LNHDA, CDR2 SQIVND (reference sequence). Trimming took off 4 bases at V and 7 bases at J, with 13 bases between the two ends. The CDR3 protein is CASSNGAVGGYTF. The DNA for the CDR3 is TGTGCCAGTAGTAACGGGGCCGTTGGTGGCTACACCTTC.

The DNA for the CDR3 is TGTGCCAGCACGCTACAGGGCGGCGATACGCAGTATTTT. Its protein product is CASTLQGGDTQYF. The chain links TRBV7-9 to TRBJ2-3; tentative D call: TRBD1 (6 bases). CDR3 length: 13 residues. Trimming removed 7 bases from V and 6 bases from J, with 14 bases in between. Germline CDR1 and CDR2: SEHNR and FQNEAQ (reference sequence).

This clonotype was counted a few times. V is TRBV18 and J is TRBJ1-1, with a tentative D call TRBD1 (5 bases). Germline V gives CDR1 KGHSH, CDR2 LQKENI. This CDR3 spans 13 amino acids. V lost 2 bases and J 7 bases, leaving 11 bases between the germline ends. CDR3 loop: CASSPSRQSEAFF. CDR3 DNA sequence: TGTGCCAGCTCACCAAGTCGACAGAGTGAAGCTTTCTTT.

This clonotype occurred a few times. The chain couples TRBV2 to TRBJ2-7; 12 bases are shared with TRBD2. Trimming took 4 bases from V and 6 from J; bases not matched to a gene: 4. The CDR3 runs to 14 residues. Germline CDR1 reads SNHLY; CDR2 reads FYNNEI. In nucleotides, the CDR3 is TGTGCCAGCAGTGGACTAGCGGGAGCATCCGAGCAGTACTTC. It yields the protein CASSGLAGASEQYF.

This clonotype occurred a few times. The chain joins TRBV27 to TRBJ2-7; D is ambiguous. V lost 3 bases and J 4 bases, leaving 10 bases between the germline ends. Germline CDR1 MNHEY, CDR2 SMNVEV (reference sequence). CDR3 length: 13 residues. The CDR3, as DNA: TGTGCCAGCAGTTTCCGACTTCGTTACGAGCAGTACTTC. Its translation: CASSFRLRYEQYF.

This clonotype was counted between two and nine times. The rearrangement joins TRBV5-1 to TRBJ2-6, with 10 positions matching TRBD1. In germline, CDR1 is SGHRS, CDR2 YFSETQ. The CDR3 covers 18 residues. The V gene end was trimmed by 0 bases and the J gene end by 2 bases; junction bases not matched to a gene: 5. The CDR3 sequence: CASSLGQGAVAGANVLTF. The CDR3 DNA is TGCGCCAGCAGCTTGGGACAGGGGGCGGTTGCTGGGGCCAACGTCCTGACTTTC.

The chain links TRBV6-5 to TRBJ1-2, with a tentative D call TRBD1 (5 bases). V gave up 2 bases and J gave up 0 bases, with 19 bases separating them. From germline, CDR1 is MNHEY and CDR2 SVGAGI. The CDR3 spans 18 residues. CDR3 sequence: CASSYPLLREGPNYGYTF. Here the CDR3 DNA reads TGTGCCAGCAGTTACCCCCTTCTCAGGGAAGGGCCTAACTATGGCTACACCTTC.

This clonotype occurred a few times. V is TRBV2 and J is TRBJ2-2; D is possibly TRBD2 (5 bases). Germline CDR1 is SNHLY and CDR2 is FYNNEI. The V end lost 4 bases, the J end lost 6 bases, and 12 bases lay between the germline ends. CDR3 length equals 14 residues. The CDR3 loop is CASSGPTGSGELFF. Here the CDR3 DNA reads TGTGCCAGCAGTGGTCCGACGGGATCCGGGGAGCTGTTTTTT. The whole variable domain, remainder taken from reference TRBV2 and TRBJ2-2, is EPEVTQTPSHQVTQMGQEVILRCVPISNHLYFYWYRQILGQKVEFLVSFYNNEISEKSEIFDDQFSVERPDGSNFTLKIRSTKLEDSAMYFCASSGPTGSGELFFGEGSRLTVL.

The chain links TRBV5-1 to TRBJ2-7, with 8 bases aligning to TRBD2. The J segment lost 0 bases and the V segment lost 4 bases, leaving 6 bases of the junction unmatched. Per the germline V gene, CDR1 is SGHRS and CDR2 is YFSETQ. The CDR3 is 15 amino acids. The CDR3 loop is CASSTNSGSSYEQYF. In DNA form, the CDR3 reads TGCGCCAGCAGCACAAACAGCGGGAGCTCCTACGAGCAGTACTTC.

This clonotype was detected only a few times. This rearrangement joins TRBV27 to TRBJ2-7; 9 bases line up with TRBD1. Germline V gene lookup returns CDR1 MNHEY and CDR2 SMNVEV (reference sequence). After removal of 6 bases from V and 3 bases from J, the junction contained 9 bases not matched to a gene. This CDR3 spans 15 amino acids. The CDR3 spells CASRQQGAGYYEQYF. DNA of the CDR3: TGTGCCAGCAGGCAACAGGGGGCCGGCTACTACGAGCAGTACTTC.

V is TRBV27 and J is TRBJ2-7; a weak D match, TRBD2 (5 bases). Germline V gene sequence: CDR1 MNHEY, CDR2 SMNVEV (reference sequence). CDR3 length: 15 amino acids. V was shortened by 8 bases and J by 0 bases, with 17 bases between the two germline ends. CDR3 residues: CASASRTGSSYEQYF. The CDR3, as DNA: TGTGCCAGCGCATCTCGGACGGGGAGCTCCTACGAGCAGTACTTC.

This clonotype was seen many times. The chain couples TRBV5-1 to TRBJ1-1; D is ambiguous. This CDR3 is 15 amino acids long. Germline values: CDR1 SGHRS, CDR2 YFSETQ. V lost 0 bases, J lost 6 bases, and 15 bases lay in between. For the CDR3, the DNA is TGCGCCAGCAGCTTGGTTGTGGGGAGGTACGCTGAAGCTTTCTTT. Translation: CASSLVVGRYAEAFF. Drawing the rest from reference TRBV5-1 and TRBJ1-1, the complete variable domain is KAGVTQTPRYLIKTRGQQVTLSCSPISGHRSVSWYQQTPGQGLQFLFEYFSETQRNKGNFPGRFSGRQFSNSRSEMNVSTLELGDSALYLCASSLVVGRYAEAFFGQGTRLTVV.

The DNA of the CDR3 is TGTGCCAGCAGTGACTACCTGATATCCTACGAGCAGTACTTC. Residues: CASSDYLISYEQYF. The V and J genes are TRBV6-2 or TRBV6-3 and TRBJ2-7; D perhaps matches TRBD2 (5 bases). CDR1 MNHEY and CDR2 SVGEGT come from the germline V gene. The V and J ends lost 5 bases and 1 base respectively, with 12 bases between them. The CDR3 contains 14 residues.

V gene TRBV9 combines with J gene TRBJ2-5, with 8 bases aligning to TRBD1. Germline V gives CDR1 SGDLS, CDR2 YYNGEE. Losses at the gene ends were 3 bases for V and 4 bases for J; bases not matched to a gene: 14. This CDR3 contains 17 residues. Here the CDR3 reads CASSGSRGRGRRETQYF. DNA for the CDR3: TGTGCCAGCAGCGGAAGCCGTGGCAGGGGGCGCAGAGAGACCCAGTACTTC.

This clonotype showed up many times. This chain connects TRBV7-6 to TRBJ1-3, with D perhaps TRBD1 (5 bases). Germline values: CDR1 SGHVS, CDR2 FNYEAQ. CDR3 length equals 14 residues. The V and J ends lost 5 bases and 4 bases respectively, with 12 bases between them. For the CDR3, the DNA is TGTGCCAGCAGCGCCGGGACCATGGGAAACACCATATATTTT. Its translation is CASSAGTMGNTIYF.